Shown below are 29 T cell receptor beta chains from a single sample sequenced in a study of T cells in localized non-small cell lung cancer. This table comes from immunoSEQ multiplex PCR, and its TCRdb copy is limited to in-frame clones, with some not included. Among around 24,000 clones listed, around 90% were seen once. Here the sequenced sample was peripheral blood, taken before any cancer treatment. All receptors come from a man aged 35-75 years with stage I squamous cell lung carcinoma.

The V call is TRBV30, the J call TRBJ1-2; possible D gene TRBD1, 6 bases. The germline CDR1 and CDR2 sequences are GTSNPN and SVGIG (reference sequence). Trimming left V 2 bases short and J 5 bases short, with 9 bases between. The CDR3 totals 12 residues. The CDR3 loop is CAWSMTGYGYTF. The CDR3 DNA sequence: TGTGCCTGGAGTATGACAGGATATGGCTACACCTTC.

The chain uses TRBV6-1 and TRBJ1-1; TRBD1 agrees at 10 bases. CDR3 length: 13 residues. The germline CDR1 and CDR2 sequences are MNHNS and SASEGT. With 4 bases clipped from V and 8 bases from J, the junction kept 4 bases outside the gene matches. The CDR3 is CASSGQGAGEAFF. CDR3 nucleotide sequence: TGTGCCAGCAGTGGACAGGGGGCAGGAGAAGCTTTCTTT.

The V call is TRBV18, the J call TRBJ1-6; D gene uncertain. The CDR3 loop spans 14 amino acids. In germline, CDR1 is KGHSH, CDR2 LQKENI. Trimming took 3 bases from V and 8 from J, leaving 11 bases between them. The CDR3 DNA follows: TGTGCCAGCTCACCGGCCGAGACTCATTCACCCCTCCACTTT. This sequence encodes CASSPAETHSPLHF.

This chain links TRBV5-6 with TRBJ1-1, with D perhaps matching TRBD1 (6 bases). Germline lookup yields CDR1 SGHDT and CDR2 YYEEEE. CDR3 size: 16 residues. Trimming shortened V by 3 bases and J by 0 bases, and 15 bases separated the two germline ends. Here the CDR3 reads CASSWYTGWVNTEAFF. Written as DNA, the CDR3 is TGTGCCAGCAGCTGGTACACAGGGTGGGTGAACACTGAAGCTTTCTTT.

CDR3 DNA sequence: TGTGCCAGCAGTCCGACTAGCGGGGGGACCTACAATGAGCAGTTCTTC. Encoded protein: CASSPTSGGTYNEQFF. The chain is built from TRBV27 and TRBJ2-1; TRBD2 matches at 13 bases. The ends lost 5 bases at V and 2 bases at J; junction bases unmatched: 3. CDR3 length equals 16 residues. Germline V gives CDR1 MNHEY, CDR2 SMNVEV (reference sequence).

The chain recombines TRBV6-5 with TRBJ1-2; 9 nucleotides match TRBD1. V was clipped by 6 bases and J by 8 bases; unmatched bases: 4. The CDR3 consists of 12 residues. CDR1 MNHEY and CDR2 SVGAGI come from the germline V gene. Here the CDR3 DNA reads TGTGCCAGCAGGACAGGGGGTAGAGGCTACACCTTC. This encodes CASRTGGRGYTF.

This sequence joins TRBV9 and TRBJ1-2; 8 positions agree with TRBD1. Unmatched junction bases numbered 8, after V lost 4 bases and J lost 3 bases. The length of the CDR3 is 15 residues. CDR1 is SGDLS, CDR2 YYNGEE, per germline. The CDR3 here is CASSKTGVQDYGYTF. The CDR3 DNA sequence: TGTGCCAGCAGCAAGACAGGGGTGCAGGACTATGGCTACACCTTC.

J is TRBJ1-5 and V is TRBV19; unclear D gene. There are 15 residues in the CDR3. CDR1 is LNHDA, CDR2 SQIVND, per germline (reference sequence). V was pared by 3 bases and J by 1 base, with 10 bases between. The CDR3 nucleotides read TGTGCCAGTAGTATCGCCGGGCTGAGCAATCAGCCCCAGCATTTT. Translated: CASSIAGLSNQPQHF.

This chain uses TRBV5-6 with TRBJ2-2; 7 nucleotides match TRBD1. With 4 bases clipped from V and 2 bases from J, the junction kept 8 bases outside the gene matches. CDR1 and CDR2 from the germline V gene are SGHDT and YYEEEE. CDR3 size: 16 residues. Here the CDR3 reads CASSLPGQLNTGELFF. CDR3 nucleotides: TGTGCCAGCAGCCTACCGGGACAGCTAAACACCGGGGAGCTGTTTTTT.

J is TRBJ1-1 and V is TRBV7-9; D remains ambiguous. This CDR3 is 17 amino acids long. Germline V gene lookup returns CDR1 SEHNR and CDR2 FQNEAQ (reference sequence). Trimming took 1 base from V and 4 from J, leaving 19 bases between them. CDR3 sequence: CASSLVGSIGLVTEAFF. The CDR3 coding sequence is TGTGCCAGCAGCTTAGTTGGCTCTATTGGGTTGGTCACTGAAGCTTTCTTT.

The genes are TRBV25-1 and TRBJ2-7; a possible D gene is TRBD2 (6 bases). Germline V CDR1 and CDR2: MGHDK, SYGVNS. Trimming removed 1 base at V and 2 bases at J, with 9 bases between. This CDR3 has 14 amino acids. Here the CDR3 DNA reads TGTGCCAGCAGTGAATGGACTATACCCTACGAGCAGTACTTC. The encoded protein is CASSEWTIPYEQYF.

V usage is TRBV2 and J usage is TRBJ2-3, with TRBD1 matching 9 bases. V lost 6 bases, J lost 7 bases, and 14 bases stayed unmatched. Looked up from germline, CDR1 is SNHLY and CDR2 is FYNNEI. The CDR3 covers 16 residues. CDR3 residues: CASSALGTGPTYTQYF. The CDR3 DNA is TGTGCCAGCAGCGCACTCGGGACAGGGCCTACCTATACGCAGTATTTT.

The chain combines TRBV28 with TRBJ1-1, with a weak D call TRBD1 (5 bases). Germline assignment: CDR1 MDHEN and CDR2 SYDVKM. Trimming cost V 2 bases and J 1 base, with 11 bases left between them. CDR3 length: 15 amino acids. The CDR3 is CASSLQQDGNTEAFF. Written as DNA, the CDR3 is TGTGCCAGCAGTTTACAACAGGACGGGAACACTGAAGCTTTCTTT.

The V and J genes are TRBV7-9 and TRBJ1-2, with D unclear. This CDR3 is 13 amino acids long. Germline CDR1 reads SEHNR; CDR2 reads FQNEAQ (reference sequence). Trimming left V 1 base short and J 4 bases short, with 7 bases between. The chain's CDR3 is CASSLVSAYGYTF. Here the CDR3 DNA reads TGTGCCAGCAGCTTAGTGTCAGCCTATGGCTACACCTTC.

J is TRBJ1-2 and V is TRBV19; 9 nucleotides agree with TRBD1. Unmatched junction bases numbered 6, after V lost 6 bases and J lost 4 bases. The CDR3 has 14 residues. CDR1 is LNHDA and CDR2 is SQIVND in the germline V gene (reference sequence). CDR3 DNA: TGTGCCAGTAGGGGAGGGACAGGGAGCTATGGCTACACCTTC. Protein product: CASRGGTGSYGYTF.

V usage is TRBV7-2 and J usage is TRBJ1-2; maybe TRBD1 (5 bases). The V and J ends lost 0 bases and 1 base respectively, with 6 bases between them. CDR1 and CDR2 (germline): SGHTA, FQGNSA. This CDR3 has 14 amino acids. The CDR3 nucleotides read TGTGCCAGCAGCTTAGCGGGACTTAACTATGGCTACACCTTC. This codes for CASSLAGLNYGYTF. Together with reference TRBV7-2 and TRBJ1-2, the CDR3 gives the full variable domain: GAGVSQSPSNKVTEKGKDVELRCDPISGHTALYWYRQSLGQGLEFLIYFQGNSAPDKSGLPSDRFSAERTGGSVSTLTIQRTQQEDSAVYLCASSLAGLNYGYTFGSGTRLTVV.

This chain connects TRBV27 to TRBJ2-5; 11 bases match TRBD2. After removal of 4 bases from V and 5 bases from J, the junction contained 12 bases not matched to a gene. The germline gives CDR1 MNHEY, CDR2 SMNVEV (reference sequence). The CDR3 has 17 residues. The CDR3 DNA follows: TGTGCCAGCAGTTCTCTAGCGGGGGGCGGAGTGGAGGAGACCCAGTACTTC. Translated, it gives CASSSLAGGGVEETQYF.

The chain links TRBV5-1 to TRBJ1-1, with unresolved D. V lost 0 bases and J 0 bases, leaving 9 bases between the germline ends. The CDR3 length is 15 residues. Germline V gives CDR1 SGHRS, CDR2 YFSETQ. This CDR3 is CASSLVAGLNTEAFF. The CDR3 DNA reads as TGCGCCAGCAGCTTGGTCGCGGGCCTGAACACTGAAGCTTTCTTT. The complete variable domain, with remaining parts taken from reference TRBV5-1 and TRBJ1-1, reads KAGVTQTPRYLIKTRGQQVTLSCSPISGHRSVSWYQQTPGQGLQFLFEYFSETQRNKGNFPGRFSGRQFSNSRSEMNVSTLELGDSALYLCASSLVAGLNTEAFFGQGTRLTVV.

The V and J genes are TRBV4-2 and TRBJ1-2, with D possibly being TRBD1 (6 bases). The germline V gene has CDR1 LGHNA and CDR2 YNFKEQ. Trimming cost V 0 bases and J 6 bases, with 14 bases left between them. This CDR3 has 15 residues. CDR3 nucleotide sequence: TGTGCCAGCAGCCAAGATTCTACAGGGATACATGGCTACACCTTC. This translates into CASSQDSTGIHGYTF.

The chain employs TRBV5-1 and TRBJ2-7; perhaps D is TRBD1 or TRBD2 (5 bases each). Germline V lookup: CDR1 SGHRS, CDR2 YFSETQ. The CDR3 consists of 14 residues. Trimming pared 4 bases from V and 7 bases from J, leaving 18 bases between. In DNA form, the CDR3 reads TGCGCCAGCAGCCATGGGACGGCCTCGGGAGAGCAGTACTTC. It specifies CASSHGTASGEQYF.

CDR3 in DNA: TGTGCCAGCAGCGCCGGACTATCCCCCTACGAGCAGTACTTC. As protein: CASSAGLSPYEQYF. V usage is TRBV7-2 and J usage is TRBJ2-7, with D possibly being TRBD2 (6 bases). CDR1 and CDR2 from the germline V gene are SGHTA and FQGNSA. V was shortened by 5 bases and J by 2 bases, with 13 bases between the two germline ends. CDR3 length: 14 residues.

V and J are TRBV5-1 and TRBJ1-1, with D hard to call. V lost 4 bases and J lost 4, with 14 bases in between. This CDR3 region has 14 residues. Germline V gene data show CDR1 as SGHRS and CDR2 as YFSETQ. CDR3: CASSIEGSGTEAFF. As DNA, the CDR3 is TGCGCCAGCAGCATCGAAGGGTCCGGCACTGAAGCTTTCTTT.

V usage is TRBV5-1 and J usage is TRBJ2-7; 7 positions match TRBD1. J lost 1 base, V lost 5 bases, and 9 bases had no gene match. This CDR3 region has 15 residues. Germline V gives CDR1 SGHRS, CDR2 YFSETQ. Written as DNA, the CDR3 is TGCGCCAGCAGAATCACAGGGGAGACTTCCTACGAGCAGTACTTC. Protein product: CASRITGETSYEQYF. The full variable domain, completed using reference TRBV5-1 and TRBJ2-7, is KAGVTQTPRYLIKTRGQQVTLSCSPISGHRSVSWYQQTPGQGLQFLFEYFSETQRNKGNFPGRFSGRQFSNSRSEMNVSTLELGDSALYLCASRITGETSYEQYFGPGTRLTVT.

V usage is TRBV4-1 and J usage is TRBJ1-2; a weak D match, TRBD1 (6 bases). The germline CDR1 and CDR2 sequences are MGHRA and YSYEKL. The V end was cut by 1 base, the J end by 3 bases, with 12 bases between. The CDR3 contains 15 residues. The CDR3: CASSQAQGRDYGYTF. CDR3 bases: TGCGCCAGCAGCCAAGCACAGGGCCGGGACTATGGCTACACCTTC.

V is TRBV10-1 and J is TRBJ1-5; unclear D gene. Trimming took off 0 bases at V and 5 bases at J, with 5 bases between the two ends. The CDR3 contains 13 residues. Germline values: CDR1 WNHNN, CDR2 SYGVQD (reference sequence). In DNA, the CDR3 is TGCGCCAGCAGTGAGTCGGCTGATCAGCCCCAGCATTTT. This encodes CASSESADQPQHF.

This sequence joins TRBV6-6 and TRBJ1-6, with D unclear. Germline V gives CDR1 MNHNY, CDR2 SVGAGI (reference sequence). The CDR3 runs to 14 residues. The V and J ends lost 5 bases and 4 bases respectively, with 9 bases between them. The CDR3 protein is CASSQDLYNSPLHF. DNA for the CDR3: TGTGCCAGCAGTCAGGACCTTTATAATTCACCCCTCCACTTT.

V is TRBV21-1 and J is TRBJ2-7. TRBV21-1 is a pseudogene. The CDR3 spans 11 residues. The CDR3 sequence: CASSTPHEQYF. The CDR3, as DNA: TGTGCCAGCAGCACCCCCCACGAGCAGTACTTC.

In DNA form, the CDR3 reads TGTGCCAGCAGTAAGACTAGAACCTACGAGCAGTACTTC. Residues: CASSKTRTYEQYF. The gene calls are TRBV6-5 and TRBJ2-7, with D possibly matching TRBD2 (6 bases). Germline V CDR1 and CDR2: MNHEY, SVGAGI. This CDR3 has 13 amino acids. V was cut by 5 bases and J by 2 bases, with 10 bases left in between.

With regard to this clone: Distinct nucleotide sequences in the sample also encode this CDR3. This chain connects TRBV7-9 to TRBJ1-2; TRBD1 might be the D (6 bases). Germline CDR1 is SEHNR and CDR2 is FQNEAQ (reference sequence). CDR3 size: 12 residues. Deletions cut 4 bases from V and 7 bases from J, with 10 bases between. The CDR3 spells CASSSDRGGYTF. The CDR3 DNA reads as TGTGCCAGCAGCTCGGACAGAGGTGGCTACACCTTC.